This T cell receptor (beta chain) was obtained from a study of cytomegalovirus exposure and HLA in healthy donors. Trimming stripped 0 bases from V and 6 bases from J, with 25 bases between. Germline lookup yields CDR1 SGDLS and CDR2 YYNGEE. The CDR3 totals 18 residues. This clone was observed a few times. The PCR was carried out with 60 Vbeta primers and 13 Jbeta primers. This table comes from immunoSEQ multiplex PCR, and its TCRdb copy is limited to in-frame clones, with some not included. Of approximately 130,000 clones in the sample, 60% to 85% are singletons; the top ten hold under 3.5%. The chain uses TRBV9 and TRBJ2-7, with D perhaps matching TRBD1 (6 bases). The TCR originated in a man younger than 40 in good health and CMV-seronegative. Sequenced input: PBMCs. The CDR3 DNA sequence: TGTGCCAGCAGCGTAGAGGAAGTCAGGGGAGATATTAGCTCCGAGCAGTACTTC. Translation: CASSVEEVRGDISSEQYF.